Below, 19 T cell receptor beta chains from the same sample are listed, as sequenced in a study of blood T cell repertoires in COVID-19. Repertoires were generated with immunoSEQ multiplex PCR, while TCRdb's copy carries only in-frame clones and drops some. Here the sample spans more than 400,000 clones, approximately 85% being singletons. Sequencing was carried out using peripheral blood. The receptors here all came from a human donor in a cohort sampled during active COVID-19.

The table lists this clone with a count of one. This chain joins TRBV5-1 and TRBJ2-5; the match to TRBD2 covers 15 bases. V gave up 4 bases and J gave up 5 bases; unmatched junction bases: 6. The V gene's germline CDR1 is SGHRS and CDR2 YFSETQ. The CDR3 sequence is 16 residues long. The CDR3 here is CASSTGLAGGWETQYF. CDR3 DNA: TGCGCCAGCAGCACCGGACTAGCGGGAGGGTGGGAGACCCAGTACTTC.

This clone has a single count. The V and J genes are TRBV19 and TRBJ1-6; possible D gene TRBD1, 5 bases. Trimming left V 5 bases short and J 0 bases short, with 11 bases between. The germline CDR1 and CDR2 sequences are LNHDA and SQIVND (reference sequence). The CDR3 is 16 residues long. This CDR3 is CASSSRGFSYNSPLHF. The CDR3 DNA follows: TGTGCCAGTAGTTCCCGGGGGTTCTCCTATAATTCACCCCTCCACTTT.

The chain uses TRBV30 and TRBJ1-4; 11 positions match TRBD1. The ends lost 4 bases at V and 8 bases at J; junction bases unmatched: 3. CDR1 GTSNPN and CDR2 SVGIG come from the germline V gene (reference sequence). The CDR3 has 13 residues. In nucleotides, the CDR3 is TGTGCCTGGATCGGGACAGGGGGAGAAAAACTGTTTTTT. As protein: CAWIGTGGEKLFF.

The V call is TRBV9, the J call TRBJ2-2; possibly TRBD2 for D (6 bases). This CDR3 is built from 16 residues. V was clipped by 2 bases and J by 5 bases, with 16 bases between them. Germline values: CDR1 SGDLS, CDR2 YYNGEE. CDR3: CASSVRGSGGTGELFF. CDR3 nucleotide sequence: TGTGCCAGCAGCGTCCGGGGGAGCGGCGGAACCGGGGAGCTGTTTTTT.

The V and J genes are TRBV27 and TRBJ2-1, with a tentative D call TRBD2 (6 bases). V dropped 0 bases and J dropped 7 bases, with 13 bases sitting between them. The CDR3 covers 15 residues. CDR1 is MNHEY and CDR2 is SMNVEV in the germline V gene (reference sequence). The CDR3 DNA is TGTGCCAGCAGTTTATCGACTAGGTCGGGTAATGAGCAGTTCTTC. Amino acid sequence: CASSLSTRSGNEQFF.

This chain links TRBV4-1 with TRBJ2-7; tentatively, D is TRBD2 (5 bases). V shed 0 bases and J shed 6 bases, with 24 bases lying between them. Germline CDR1 MGHRA, CDR2 YSYEKL. This CDR3 is built from 18 residues. CDR3 bases: TGCGCCAGCAGCCAAGATCGGGAAGGTCCTCTAAAAATTCTCGAGCAGTACTTC. Translation: CASSQDREGPLKILEQYF.

The chain links TRBV18 to TRBJ2-7; 8 bases are shared with TRBD1. This CDR3 region has 14 residues. Germline-derived CDR1 and CDR2 are KGHSH and LQKENI. The V gene end was trimmed by 3 bases and the J gene end by 2 bases; junction bases not matched to a gene: 3. The CDR3 sequence is CASSPRGPTYEQYF. The CDR3, as DNA: TGTGCCAGCTCACCCAGGGGGCCCACCTACGAGCAGTACTTC.

The V and J genes are TRBV6-1 and TRBJ1-5; a weak D match, TRBD1 (6 bases). This CDR3 is built from 18 residues. V lost 2 bases to trimming and J lost 0 bases, with 17 bases between them. Germline values: CDR1 MNHNS, CDR2 SASEGT. The CDR3 nucleotides are TGTGCCAGCAGTGAACGACTCAGGGGACCTAATAGCAATCAGCCCCAGCATTTT. Translated, it gives CASSERLRGPNSNQPQHF.

The rearrangement joins TRBV2 to TRBJ2-7; 11 positions match TRBD1. The V gene's germline CDR1 is SNHLY and CDR2 FYNNEI. With 0 bases clipped from V and 2 bases from J, the junction kept 6 bases outside the gene matches. CDR3 length: 17 residues. The CDR3 region has the DNA TGTGCCAGCAGTGAAGCGAAACCGGGACAGGGGGCCTACGAGCAGTACTTC. Its protein product is CASSEAKPGQGAYEQYF.

As to this clone: This same CDR3 is encoded by further DNA sequences in the sample. This chain uses TRBV6-5 with TRBJ1-1, with D uncertain. Trimming pared 2 bases from V and 4 bases from J, leaving 11 bases between. CDR1 MNHEY and CDR2 SVGAGI come from the germline V gene. This CDR3 comprises 14 residues. CDR3 nucleotides: TGTGCCAGCAGTTACCAAGGGAGAGGCACTGAAGCTTTCTTT. Its translation is CASSYQGRGTEAFF.

The genes are TRBV21-1 and TRBJ2-2; no DNA check was done on the table's D call, TRBD1. TRBV21-1 is a pseudogene locus. The CDR3 is 17 residues long. The CDR3 here is CARVSGTAVQNTGELFF. The DNA of the CDR3 is TGTGCCAGGGTCTCCGGGACAGCCGTTCAGAACACCGGGGAGCTGTTTTTT.

The table lists this clone with a count of one. The V gene is TRBV5-5, the J gene TRBJ2-2; a possible D gene is TRBD1 (6 bases). The CDR3 spans 16 residues. Between the trimmed V and J ends, which lost 4 bases and 5 bases, there was a span of 18 bases. Germline V gene sequence: CDR1 SGHKS, CDR2 YYEKEE (reference sequence). This chain's CDR3 is CASSTRTDKGTGELFF. The CDR3 DNA follows: TGTGCCAGCAGCACACGGACAGATAAGGGGACCGGGGAGCTGTTTTTT.

The chain recombines TRBV7-2 with TRBJ1-1, with D perhaps TRBD1 (6 bases). Germline V gene lookup returns CDR1 SGHTA and CDR2 FQGNSA. V gave up 3 bases and J gave up 2 bases, with 10 bases separating them. This CDR3 has 14 residues. CDR3 sequence reads: CASSFPGTNTEAFF. CDR3 bases: TGTGCCAGCAGCTTTCCCGGGACAAACACTGAAGCTTTCTTT.

The rearrangement uses TRBV19 and TRBJ1-2; a possible D gene is TRBD1 (5 bases). Germline assignment: CDR1 LNHDA and CDR2 SQIVND (reference sequence). Deletions cut 9 bases from V and 4 bases from J, with 18 bases between. The CDR3 runs 14 residues. CDR3 nucleotides: TGTGCCAGCCGATCGGGGGGTGGGATCTATGGCTACACCTTC. Its translation: CASRSGGGIYGYTF.

This chain connects TRBV29-1 to TRBJ1-1, with 7 bases matching TRBD1. This CDR3 region has 13 residues. Germline loops: CDR1 SQVTM, CDR2 ANQGSEA. The V segment lost 5 bases and the J segment 2 bases; nucleotides outside the gene matches: 5. DNA for the CDR3: TGCAGCGTTTCTACAGGGGCAAACACTGAAGCTTTCTTT. Amino acids: CSVSTGANTEAFF.

V usage is TRBV6-6 and J usage is TRBJ1-1; unclear D gene. The germline gives CDR1 MNHNY, CDR2 SVGAGI (reference sequence). V was clipped by 0 bases and J by 0 bases, with 8 bases between them. This CDR3 has 15 residues. The CDR3 spells CASSYSGGLNTEAFF. CDR3 DNA sequence: TGTGCCAGCAGTTACTCTGGCGGGTTGAACACTGAAGCTTTCTTT.

The chain uses TRBV7-9 and TRBJ2-1; TRBD2 might be the D (6 bases). Germline lookup yields CDR1 SEHNR and CDR2 FQNEAQ (reference sequence). Trimming pared 10 bases from V and 5 bases from J, leaving 18 bases between. There are 14 residues in the CDR3. CDR3 bases: TGTGCCATCAGGACCCCGGGACTTCACAATGAGCAGTTCTTC. It encodes CAIRTPGLHNEQFF. Based on the CDR3 plus reference TRBV7-9 and TRBJ2-1, the full variable domain is DTGVSQNPRHKITKRGQNVTFRCDPISEHNRLYWYRQTLGQGPEFLTYFQNEAQLEKSRLLSDRFSAERPKGSFSTLEIQRTEQGDSAMYLCAIRTPGLHNEQFFGPGTRLTVL.

The chain links TRBV2 to TRBJ2-5; maybe TRBD2 (5 bases). The CDR3 is 16 residues long. Germline values: CDR1 SNHLY, CDR2 FYNNEI. V was pared by 5 bases and J by 0 bases, with 16 bases between. The CDR3 coding sequence is TGTGCCAGCAGTCCTGGTGAAAGGAGGTACCAAGAGACCCAGTACTTC. Encoded protein: CASSPGERRYQETQYF. Drawing the rest from reference TRBV2 and TRBJ2-5, the complete variable domain is EPEVTQTPSHQVTQMGQEVILRCVPISNHLYFYWYRQILGQKVEFLVSFYNNEISEKSEIFDDQFSVERPDGSNFTLKIRSTKLEDSAMYFCASSPGERRYQETQYFGPGTRLLVL.

The chain carries TRBV6-5 and TRBJ1-5, with 7 nucleotides matching TRBD1. Trimming removed 6 bases from V and 4 bases from J; junction bases left unmatched: 6. This CDR3 is built from 14 residues. Germline V lookup: CDR1 MNHEY, CDR2 SVGAGI. CDR3: CASRSGTANQPQHF. In nucleotides, the CDR3 is TGTGCCAGCAGGTCCGGGACAGCAAATCAGCCCCAGCATTTT.